A single TCR beta chain is shown here with its context. This record comes from a study of cytomegalovirus exposure and HLA in healthy donors. With 60 Vbeta and 13 Jbeta primers, the PCR was carried out. TCRdb's table, derived via immunoSEQ multiplex PCR, lists solely in-frame clones and lacks some. Of approximately 100,000 clones listed, roughly 67% are singletons. Trimming stripped 6 bases from V and 2 bases from J, with 16 bases between. CDR1 is MNHEY and CDR2 is SVGAGI in the germline V gene. The CDR3 consists of 15 residues. The receptor's source is a man between 35 and 55 years old in good health and CMV-seronegative. Sequencing was done on a sample of PBMCs. The chain has TRBV6-5 and TRBJ1-2, with D possibly being TRBD1 (6 bases). This CDR3 is CASRWTRDINYGYTF. The CDR3 DNA sequence: TGTGCCAGCAGATGGACTCGGGACATCAACTATGGCTACACCTTC.